One and the same sample provided the 2 T cell receptor beta chains below, sequenced in a study of response to subunit inactivated influenza vaccine. MiXCR, run by TCRdb on the RT-PCR reads, gives a single entry per CDR3 protein. The repertoire holds hundreds of thousands of distinct CDR3 sequences, 25% seen once, with less than 2.5% in the top ten. The specimen comprised CD4+ T cells sorted from PBMCs, sampled 5 days after vaccination. These receptors all come from a man aged 45-65 years who received an inactivated influenza vaccine.

This sequence joins TRBV6-5 and TRBJ2-2; unclear D gene. The CDR3 runs 15 residues. The germline V and J ends were trimmed by 4 bases and 5 bases, with 14 bases remaining between them. Germline V gives CDR1 MNHEY, CDR2 SVGAGI. For the CDR3, the DNA is TGTGCCAGCAGTTTTCTGACCCCAAGGACCGGGGAGCTGTTTTTT. Translation: CASSFLTPRTGELFF.

The gene calls are TRBV12-3 or TRBV12-4 and TRBJ1-1; D is unresolved. The CDR3 contains 11 residues. The V end lost 6 bases, the J end lost 8 bases, and 10 bases lay between the germline ends. The chain's CDR3 is CASSRSSEAFF. The DNA of the CDR3 is TGTGCCAGCAGCCGGTCTTCCGAAGCTTTCTTT.